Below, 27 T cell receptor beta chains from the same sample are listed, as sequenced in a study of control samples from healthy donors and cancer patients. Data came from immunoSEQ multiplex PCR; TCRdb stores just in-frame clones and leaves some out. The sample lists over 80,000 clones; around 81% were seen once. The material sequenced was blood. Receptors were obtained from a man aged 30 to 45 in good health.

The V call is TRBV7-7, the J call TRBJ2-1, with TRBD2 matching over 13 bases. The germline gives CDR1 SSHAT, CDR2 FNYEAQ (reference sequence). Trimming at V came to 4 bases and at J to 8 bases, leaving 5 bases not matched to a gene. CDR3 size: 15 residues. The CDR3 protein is CASSSGLAGRDEQFF. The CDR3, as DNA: TGTGCCAGCAGCTCGGGACTAGCGGGGAGAGATGAGCAGTTCTTC.

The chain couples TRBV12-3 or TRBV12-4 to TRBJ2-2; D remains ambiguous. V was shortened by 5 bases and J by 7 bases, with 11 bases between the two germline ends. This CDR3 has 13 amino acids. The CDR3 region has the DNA TGTGCCAGCAGTCCGGCGGTGGGCGGGGAGCTGTTTTTT. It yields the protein CASSPAVGGELFF.

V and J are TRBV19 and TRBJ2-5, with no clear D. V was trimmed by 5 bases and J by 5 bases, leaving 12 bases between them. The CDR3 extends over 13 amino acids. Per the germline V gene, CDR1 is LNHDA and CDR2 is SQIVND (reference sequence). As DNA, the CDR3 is TGTGCCAGTAGTTCGACAATTCTCGAGACCCAGTACTTC. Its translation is CASSSTILETQYF.

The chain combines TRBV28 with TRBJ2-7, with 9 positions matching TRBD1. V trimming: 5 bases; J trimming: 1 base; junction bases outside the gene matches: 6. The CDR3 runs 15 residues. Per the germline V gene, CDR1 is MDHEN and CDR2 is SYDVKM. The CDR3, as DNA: TGTGCCAGCAGTATAACCGGGACAGGGTCCTACGAGCAGTACTTC. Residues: CASSITGTGSYEQYF.

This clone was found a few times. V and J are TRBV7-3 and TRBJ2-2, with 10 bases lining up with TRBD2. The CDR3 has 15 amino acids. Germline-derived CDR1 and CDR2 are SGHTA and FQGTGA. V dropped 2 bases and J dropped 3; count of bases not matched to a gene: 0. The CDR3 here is CASSLLAGDTGELFF. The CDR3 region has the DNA TGTGCCAGCAGCTTACTAGCGGGGGACACCGGGGAGCTGTTTTTT.

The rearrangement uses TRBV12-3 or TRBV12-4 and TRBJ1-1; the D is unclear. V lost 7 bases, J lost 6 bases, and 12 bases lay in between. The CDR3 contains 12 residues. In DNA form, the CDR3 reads TGTGCCAGCACCGGGATTTCGGCTGAAGCTTTCTTT. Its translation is CASTGISAEAFF.

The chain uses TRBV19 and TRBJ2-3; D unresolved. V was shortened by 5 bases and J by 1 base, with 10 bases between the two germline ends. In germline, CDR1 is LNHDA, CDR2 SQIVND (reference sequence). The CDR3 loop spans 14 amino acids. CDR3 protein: CASSPTRGTDTQYF. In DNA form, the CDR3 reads TGTGCCAGTAGTCCCACTCGGGGCACAGATACGCAGTATTTT.

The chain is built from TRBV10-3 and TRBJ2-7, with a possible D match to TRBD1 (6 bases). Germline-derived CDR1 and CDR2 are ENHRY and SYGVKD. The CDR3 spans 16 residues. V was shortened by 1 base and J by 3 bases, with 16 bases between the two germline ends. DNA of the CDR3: TGTGCCATCAGTGAGTTGTCCGCAGGGGCTTTCTACGAGCAGTACTTC. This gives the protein CAISELSAGAFYEQYF.

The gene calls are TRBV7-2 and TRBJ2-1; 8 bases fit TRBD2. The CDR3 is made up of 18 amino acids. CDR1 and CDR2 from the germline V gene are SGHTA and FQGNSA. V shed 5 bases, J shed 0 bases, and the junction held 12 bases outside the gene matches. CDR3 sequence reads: CASSPSGGTLSSYNEQFF. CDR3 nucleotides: TGTGCCAGCAGCCCGAGCGGGGGTACTCTTAGCTCCTACAATGAGCAGTTCTTC.

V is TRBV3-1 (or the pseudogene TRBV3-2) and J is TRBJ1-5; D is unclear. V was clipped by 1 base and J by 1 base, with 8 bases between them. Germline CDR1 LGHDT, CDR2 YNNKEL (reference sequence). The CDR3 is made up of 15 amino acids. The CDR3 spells CASSQGGTSNQPQHF. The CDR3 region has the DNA TGTGCCAGCAGCCAAGGGGGTACGAGCAATCAGCCCCAGCATTTT.

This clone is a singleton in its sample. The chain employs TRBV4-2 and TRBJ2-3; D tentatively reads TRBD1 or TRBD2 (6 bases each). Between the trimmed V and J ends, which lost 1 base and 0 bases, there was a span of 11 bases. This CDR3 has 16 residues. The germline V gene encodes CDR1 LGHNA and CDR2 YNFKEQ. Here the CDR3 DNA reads TGTGCCAGCAGCCAAGCGGGGGCCTCTAGCACAGATACGCAGTATTTT. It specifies CASSQAGASSTDTQYF.

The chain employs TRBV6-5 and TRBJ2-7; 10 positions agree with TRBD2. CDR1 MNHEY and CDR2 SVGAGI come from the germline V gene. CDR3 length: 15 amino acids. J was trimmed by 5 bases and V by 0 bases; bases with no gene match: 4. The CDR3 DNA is TGTGCCAGCAGTTACTCTAGCGGGGGGTCCCACGAGCAGTACTTC. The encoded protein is CASSYSSGGSHEQYF.

This chain's CDR3 is CASSDSGRGAFF. CDR3 nucleotides: TGTGCCAGCAGTGATTCGGGGCGCGGAGCTTTCTTT. The chain employs TRBV6-1 and TRBJ1-1; D possibly corresponds to TRBD1 (5 bases). CDR3 length: 12 residues. V lost 3 bases, J lost 10 bases, and 12 bases lay in between. Germline V gene data show CDR1 as MNHNS and CDR2 as SASEGT.

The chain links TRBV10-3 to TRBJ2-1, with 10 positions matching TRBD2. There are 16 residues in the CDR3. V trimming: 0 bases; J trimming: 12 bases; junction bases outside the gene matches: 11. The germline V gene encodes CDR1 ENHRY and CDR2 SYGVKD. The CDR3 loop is CAISESTSQRGGSQFF. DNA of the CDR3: TGTGCCATCAGTGAGTCGACCTCTCAGCGGGGGGGGTCGCAGTTCTTC.

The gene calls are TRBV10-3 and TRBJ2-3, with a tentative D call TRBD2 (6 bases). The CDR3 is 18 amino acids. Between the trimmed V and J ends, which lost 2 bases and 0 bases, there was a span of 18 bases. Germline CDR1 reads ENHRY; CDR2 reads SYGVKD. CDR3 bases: TGTGCCATCAGTGAGCCCCGCGGGACGGGGAGTAGCACAGATACGCAGTATTTT. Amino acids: CAISEPRGTGSSTDTQYF.

This CDR3 is CASSLLSAVTDTQYF. The CDR3 nucleotides read TGTGCCAGCAGTTTGCTATCAGCCGTCACAGATACGCAGTATTTT. J is TRBJ2-3 and V is TRBV5-6; D gene unclear. Trimming stripped 5 bases from V and 2 bases from J, with 15 bases between. From germline, CDR1 is SGHDT and CDR2 YYEEEE. The CDR3 contains 15 residues.

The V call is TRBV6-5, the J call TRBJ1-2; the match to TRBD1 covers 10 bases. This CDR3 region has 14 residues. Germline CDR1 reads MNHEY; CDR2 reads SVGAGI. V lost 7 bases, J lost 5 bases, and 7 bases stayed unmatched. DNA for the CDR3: TGTGCCAGCATCCCAGGGACAGGGGTTTATGGCTACACCTTC. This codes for CASIPGTGVYGYTF.

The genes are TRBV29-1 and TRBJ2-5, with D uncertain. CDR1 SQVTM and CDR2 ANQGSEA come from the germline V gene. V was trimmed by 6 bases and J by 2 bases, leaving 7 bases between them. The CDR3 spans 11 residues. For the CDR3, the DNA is TGCAGCGTCAATAAACAAGAGACCCAGTACTTC. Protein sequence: CSVNKQETQYF.

CDR3 DNA: TGTGCCAGCAGCCACCAGCGGGGGGGTTACAATGAGCAGTTCTTC. Translating it yields CASSHQRGGYNEQFF. J is TRBJ2-1 and V is TRBV7-8; 10 nucleotides line up with TRBD2. Germline CDR1 reads SGHVS; CDR2 reads FQNEAQ. This CDR3 comprises 15 residues. V lost 5 bases and J lost 4; bases outside the gene matches: 5.

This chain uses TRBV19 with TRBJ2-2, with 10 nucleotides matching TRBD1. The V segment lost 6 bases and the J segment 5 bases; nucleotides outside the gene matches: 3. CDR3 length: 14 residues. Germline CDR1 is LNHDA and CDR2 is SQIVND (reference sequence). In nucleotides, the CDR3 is TGTGCCAGTAGCGGACAGGGGGAGACCGGGGAGCTGTTTTTT. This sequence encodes CASSGQGETGELFF.

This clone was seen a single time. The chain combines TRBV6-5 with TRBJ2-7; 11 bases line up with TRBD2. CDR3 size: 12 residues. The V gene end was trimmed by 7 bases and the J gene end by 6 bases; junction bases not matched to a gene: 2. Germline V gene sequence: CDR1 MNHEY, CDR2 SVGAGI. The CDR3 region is CASKGTSGEQYF. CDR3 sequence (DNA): TGTGCCAGCAAGGGGACTAGCGGCGAGCAGTACTTC.

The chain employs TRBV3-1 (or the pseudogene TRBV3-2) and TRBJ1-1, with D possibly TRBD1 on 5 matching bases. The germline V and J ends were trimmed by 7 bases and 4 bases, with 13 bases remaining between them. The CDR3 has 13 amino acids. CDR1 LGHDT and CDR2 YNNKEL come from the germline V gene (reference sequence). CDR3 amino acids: CASTHKGSTEAFF. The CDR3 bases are TGTGCCAGCACTCATAAGGGGTCCACTGAAGCTTTCTTT.

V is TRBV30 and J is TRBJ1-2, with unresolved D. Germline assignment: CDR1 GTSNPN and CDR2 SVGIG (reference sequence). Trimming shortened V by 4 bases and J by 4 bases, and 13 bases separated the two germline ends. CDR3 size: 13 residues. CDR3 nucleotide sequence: TGTGCCTGGACCCCACTAGGCCGCTATGGCTACACCTTC. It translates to CAWTPLGRYGYTF.

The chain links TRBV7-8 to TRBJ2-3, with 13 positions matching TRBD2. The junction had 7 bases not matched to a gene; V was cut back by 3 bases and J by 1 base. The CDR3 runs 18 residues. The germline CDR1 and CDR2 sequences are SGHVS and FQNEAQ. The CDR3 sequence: CASSFETSGGPRTDTQYF. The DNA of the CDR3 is TGTGCCAGCAGCTTCGAGACTAGCGGGGGGCCACGCACAGATACGCAGTATTTT.

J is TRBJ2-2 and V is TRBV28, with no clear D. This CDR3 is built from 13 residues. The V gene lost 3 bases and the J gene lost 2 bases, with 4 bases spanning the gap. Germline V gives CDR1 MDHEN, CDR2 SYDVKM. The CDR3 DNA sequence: TGTGCCAGCAGTTTGGGTAACACCGGGGAGCTGTTTTTT. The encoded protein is CASSLGNTGELFF.

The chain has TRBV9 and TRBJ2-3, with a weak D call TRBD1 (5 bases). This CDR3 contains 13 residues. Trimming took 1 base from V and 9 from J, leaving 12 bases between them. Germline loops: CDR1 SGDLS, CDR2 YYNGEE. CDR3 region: CASSVLIKGTQYF. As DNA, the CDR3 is TGTGCCAGCAGCGTATTAATTAAGGGGACGCAGTATTTT.

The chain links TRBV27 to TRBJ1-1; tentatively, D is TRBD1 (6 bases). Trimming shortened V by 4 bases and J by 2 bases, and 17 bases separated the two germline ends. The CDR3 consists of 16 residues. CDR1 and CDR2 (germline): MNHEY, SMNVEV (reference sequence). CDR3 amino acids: CASSSTGLSGNTEAFF. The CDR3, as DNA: TGTGCCAGCAGTTCCACAGGGCTATCAGGTAACACTGAAGCTTTCTTT.